A selection of T cell receptor beta chains follows, all from one sample in a study of blood T cell repertoires in COVID-19. Using immunoSEQ multiplex PCR, the repertoire was profiled, and TCRdb retains in-frame clones only, with some absent. The sample yields some 150,000 clones, 91% seen once. Sequencing used peripheral blood. The receptors originated from a man aged 45 to 65 with acute or convalescent COVID-19. Both conserved end residues are part of each CDR3. The order of the fields is clone size, D gene, CDR3 length, V gene, J gene, CDR3 DNA, CDR3 protein. A D gene is named only where the DNA matches it firmly. The listing skips clone size in some rows; elsewhere it reads once, few, many or a size class.

NA	TRBD1	15	TRBV2	TRBJ2-1	TGTGCCAGCAGACCCCGGGACAGCTCCTACAATGAGCAGTTCTTC	CASRPRDSSYNEQFF
NA	TRBD2	17	TRBV18	TRBJ2-5	TGTGCCAGCTCACCACGATGGACTAGCGGTTACCAAGAGACCCAGTACTTC	CASSPRWTSGYQETQYF
NA	NA	15	TRBV6-5	TRBJ2-5	TGTGCCAGCAGTTATTGGGGGCCGGGCCAAGAGACCCAGTACTTC	CASSYWGPGQETQYF
NA	NA	16	TRBV4-3	TRBJ1-2	TGCGCCAGCAGCCAAGATCTTCCCGCCAGGGACTATGGCTACACCTTC	CASSQDLPARDYGYTF
NA	NA	13	TRBV14	TRBJ2-1	TGTGCCAGCAGCCAAGGGCGGTACAATGAGCAGTTCTTC	CASSQGRYNEQFF
NA	TRBD1	14	TRBV7-2	TRBJ1-1	TGTGCCAGCAGCTCGGGACAGTTACCCACTGAAGCTTTCTTT	CASSSGQLPTEAFF
NA	TRBD1	14	TRBV7-2	TRBJ1-2	TGTGCCAGCAGCGCCAAGGGGACAGGGAATGGCTACACCTTC	CASSAKGTGNGYTF
NA	TRBD1	14	TRBV30	TRBJ1-2	TGTGCCTGGAGTGCTCCACAGGGGAACTATGGCTACACCTTC	CAWSAPQGNYGYTF
NA	TRBD1	15	TRBV5-1	TRBJ1-6	TGCGCCAGCAGCCCATGGGACAGGGTAAATTCACCCCTCCACTTT	CASSPWDRVNSPLHF
once	TRBD2	15	TRBV19	TRBJ2-1	TGTGCCAGTAGTATGGGACTAGAGATTGGGTATGAGCAGTTCTTC	CASSMGLEIGYEQFF
NA	TRBD1	16	TRBV5-1	TRBJ2-2	TGCGCCAGCAGCTGGACAGGGGGTATGAACACCGGGGAGCTGTTTTTT	CASSWTGGMNTGELFF
NA	NA	12	TRBV30	TRBJ2-5	TGTGCCTGGAGTGTAAGTGGAGGGACCCAGTACTTC	CAWSVSGGTQYF
NA	NA	15	TRBV6-5	TRBJ2-4	TGTGCCAGCAGCCCGGGGAGGCTAGCCAAAAACATTCAGTACTTC	CASSPGRLAKNIQYF
NA	TRBD1	16	TRBV18	TRBJ1-2	TGTGCCAGCTCACCAGGGCGAGGACAGGCTACCGAGGGCTACACCTTC	CASSPGRGQATEGYTF
NA	TRBD1	15	TRBV7-9	TRBJ1-6	TGTGCCAGCAGCCCAAGACAGGGGGTTAGTTCACCCCTCCACTTT	CASSPRQGVSSPLHF
NA	TRBD1	17	TRBV28	TRBJ2-6	TGTGCCAGCAGTTCCCCCGACAGGGCCTCTGGGGCCAACGTCCTGACTTTC	CASSSPDRASGANVLTF
NA	NA	15	TRBV5-1	TRBJ2-1	TGCGCCAGCAGCCAAGCCGGGTTTTCCTACAATGAGCAGTTCTTC	CASSQAGFSYNEQFF
NA	NA	17	TRBV19	TRBJ1-1	TGTGCCAGTAGTGCCTTCCTGACAGGTGGGTTTTCTAAGTCGGCTTTCTTT	CASSAFLTGGFSKSAFF
NA	TRBD1	15	TRBV5-8	TRBJ1-1	TGTGCCAGTGACAGGGTGAAATCCGAGAACACTGAAGCTTTCTTT	CASDRVKSENTEAFF
NA	NA	13	TRBV9	TRBJ2-2	TGTGCCAGCAGCGTAGATACACCCGGGGAGCTGTTTTTT	CASSVDTPGELFF
once	TRBD2	14	TRBV28	TRBJ2-1	TGTGCCAGCAGTAGGCTAGCGGGGTCCAATGAGCAGTTCTTC	CASSRLAGSNEQFF
NA	NA	14	TRBV27	TRBJ2-1	TGTGCCAGCAGTCCCAACAGGGACAACAATGAGCAGTTCTTC	CASSPNRDNNEQFF
NA	NA	12	TRBV3-1/TRBV3-2	TRBJ1-5	TGTGCCAGCAGCCAAGAGAGTCAGCCCCAGCATTTT	CASSQESQPQHF
NA	NA	19	TRBV18	TRBJ1-1	TGTGCCAGCTCACCATGGCTTACAGGTGGGCGCGGGGTGAACACTGAAGCTTTCTTT	CASSPWLTGGRGVNTEAFF
NA	NA	15	TRBV9	TRBJ1-3	TGTGCCAGCAGCGTAGGCGGGGTCCTTGGGAACACCATATATTTT	CASSVGGVLGNTIYF
NA	TRBD1	15	TRBV5-1	TRBJ2-3	TGCGCCAGCAGCCAAGGGACAGGGGGCGCGTATACGCAGTATTTT	CASSQGTGGAYTQYF
NA	NA	14	TRBV9	TRBJ1-2	TGTGCCAGCAGCGCACCCGGGAACCCCTATGGCTACACCTTC	CASSAPGNPYGYTF
once	NA	15	TRBV9	TRBJ2-2	TGTGCCAGCAGCGGACCTCCAGGGTCCCACGGGGAGCTGTTTTTT	CASSGPPGSHGELFF
NA	TRBD1	11	TRBV20-1	TRBJ2-4	TGCAGTGCTGATGGGACAGGGGAGTTGGGGTTC	CSADGTGELGF
NA	NA	15	TRBV10-1	TRBJ2-3	TGCGCCAGCAGTGAGTCAACAGGGAGCGCAGATACGCAGTATTTT	CASSESTGSADTQYF
NA	NA	14	TRBV29-1	TRBJ1-5	TGCAGCGTTGGGGGCAGGAATAGCAATCAGCCCCAGCATTTT	CSVGGRNSNQPQHF
NA	TRBD2	16	TRBV11-3	TRBJ2-5	TGTGCCAGCAGCTTAGACGGTAGCGGGGACCAAGAGACCCAGTACTTC	CASSLDGSGDQETQYF
NA	TRBD1	14	TRBV19	TRBJ2-7	TGTGCCAGTAGTGTTGGGCAGGGGGCCTACGAGCAGTACTTC	CASSVGQGAYEQYF
NA	NA	15	TRBV18	TRBJ1-2	TGTGCCAGCTCACCACGGGAGGAAGGGTTGTATGGCTACACCTTC	CASSPREEGLYGYTF
NA	NA	16	TRBV7-3	TRBJ2-2	TGTGCCAGCAGCCCAATGAATAGCGGGAACACCGGGGAGCTGTTTTTT	CASSPMNSGNTGELFF
NA	NA	13	TRBV18	TRBJ1-2	TGTGCCAGCTCACCAGAGGAGTCCATAGGCTACACCTTC	CASSPEESIGYTF
NA	TRBD2	16	TRBV7-2	TRBJ2-2	TGTGCCAGCAGCTTACCACTAGCGGGATGGACCGGGGAGCTGTTTTTT	CASSLPLAGWTGELFF
NA	TRBD1	14	TRBV13	TRBJ1-1	TGTGCCAGCAGCGCCGACAGGGGGTACACTGAAGCTTTCTTT	CASSADRGYTEAFF
NA	NA	13	TRBV7-3	TRBJ2-1	TGTGCCAGCTCCGCGGGATCCTACAATGAGCAGTTCTTC	CASSAGSYNEQFF
NA	TRBD2	15	TRBV2	TRBJ2-1	TGTGCCAGCAGCGAAATAGCGGGAGTTTTAAATGAGCAGTTCTTC	CASSEIAGVLNEQFF
NA	NA	14	TRBV9	TRBJ1-6	TGTGCCAGCAGCCGCCGGGAGGGCGGGTCACCCCTCCACTTT	CASSRREGGSPLHF
NA	NA	12	TRBV12-3/TRBV12-4	TRBJ1-6	TGTGCCAGCAGTTTATCAAATTCACCCCTCCACTTT	CASSLSNSPLHF
NA	TRBD1	15	TRBV7-7	TRBJ1-2	TGTGCCAGCAGCCCACTTACTGGGGACAGCTATGGCTACACCTTC	CASSPLTGDSYGYTF
NA	TRBD1	15	TRBV28	TRBJ1-1	TGTGCCAGCAGTCTATGGACAGGGGGCACCACTGAAGCTTTCTTT	CASSLWTGGTTEAFF
NA	TRBD2	16	TRBV27	TRBJ2-1	TGTGCCAGCAGTTTAGCGCCGGGGGGTATCTACAATGAGCAGTTCTTC	CASSLAPGGIYNEQFF
NA	NA	12	TRBV28	TRBJ2-3	TGTGCCAGCAGTTTAAAAGCGGATACGCAGTATTTT	CASSLKADTQYF
NA	TRBD1	16	TRBV28	TRBJ1-5	TGTGCCAGCAGTCAACCCGGGACAGGGGCTCGGTTGCCCCAGCATTTT	CASSQPGTGARLPQHF
NA	NA	14	TRBV4-3	TRBJ1-6	TGCGCCAGCAGCCAAGCAGGGGACGGTTCACCCCTCCACTTT	CASSQAGDGSPLHF
NA	NA	11	TRBV7-2	TRBJ1-1	TGTGCCAGCACCAGGAACACTGAAGCTTTCTTT	CASTRNTEAFF
NA	TRBD1	14	TRBV9	TRBJ2-7	TGTGCCAGCAGCGTAGCGCCAGGGGGCAGCGAGCAGTACTTC	CASSVAPGGSEQYF
NA	NA	14	TRBV28	TRBJ2-5	TGTGCCAGCAGTCTCATTAGGGGCCAAGAGACCCAGTACTTC	CASSLIRGQETQYF
NA	NA	16	TRBV7-9	TRBJ2-6	TGTGCCACCCTCAGGGGAACTGACTCTGGGGCCAACGTCCTGACTTTC	CATLRGTDSGANVLTF
NA	TRBD1	15	TRBV10-3	TRBJ1-5	TGTGCCATCAGTGAGTCGAGGACAGGGACGCAGCCCCAGCATTTT	CAISESRTGTQPQHF